The 12 T cell receptor beta chains below all came from one sample that was sequenced in a study of early T cells in non-severe SARS-CoV-2 infection. TCRdb reprocessed the 5' RACE reads via MiXCR and lists one record per CDR3 protein. The sample includes roughly 61,000 distinct CDR3 sequences, more than 8.5% of them seen just once. Sequencing input: whole blood. The source is an adult who was a healthcare worker with PCR-confirmed SARS-CoV-2 infection or an uninfected control (not recorded which).

A single count supports this clonotype. The chain joins TRBV7-6 to TRBJ2-1, with a weak D call TRBD1 (6 bases). V gave up 5 bases and J gave up 6 bases, with 11 bases separating them. The germline gives CDR1 SGHVS, CDR2 FNYEAQ. The CDR3 loop spans 13 amino acids. The CDR3: CASSHRAGNEQFF. The CDR3 bases are TGTGCCAGCAGCCACAGGGCGGGCAATGAGCAGTTCTTC.

The V call is TRBV29-1, the J call TRBJ2-7, with TRBD1 matching 7 bases. V shed 6 bases, J shed 6 bases, and the junction held 11 bases outside the gene matches. CDR3 size: 13 residues. Looked up from germline, CDR1 is SQVTM and CDR2 is ANQGSEA. The CDR3 here is CSVTGALFGEQYF. The CDR3 DNA reads as TGCAGCGTAACAGGGGCCCTGTTCGGCGAGCAGTACTTC.

This clonotype has a count of ten or more. V is TRBV6-1 and J is TRBJ1-5; D unclear. The CDR3 is made up of 16 amino acids. Deletions cut 5 bases from V and 0 bases from J, with 14 bases between. Germline-derived CDR1 and CDR2 are MNHNS and SASEGT. CDR3 protein: CASSPLGPNSNQPQHF. As DNA, the CDR3 is TGTGCCAGCAGTCCTTTAGGACCGAATAGCAATCAGCCCCAGCATTTT.

The V call is TRBV12-3 or TRBV12-4, the J call TRBJ1-4; the D is unclear. The CDR3 is made up of 13 amino acids. Trimming took off 4 bases at V and 8 bases at J, with 11 bases between the two ends. The CDR3 DNA follows: TGTGCCAGCAGTTCGGGCGATGGGGAAAAACTGTTTTTT. As protein: CASSSGDGEKLFF.

This clonotype was detected only a few times. The chain combines TRBV4-3 with TRBJ2-1; possible D gene TRBD2, 6 bases. Germline CDR1 LGHNA, CDR2 YSLEER. Trimming cost V 4 bases and J 0 bases, with 16 bases left between them. The CDR3 covers 17 residues. CDR3 protein: CASSRSGLTSSYNEQFF. The CDR3 DNA reads TGCGCCAGCAGCCGATCGGGACTCACGAGCTCCTACAATGAGCAGTTCTTC.

This clonotype was recorded many times. The V gene is TRBV7-9, the J gene TRBJ1-6; maybe TRBD1 (5 bases). The CDR3 consists of 15 residues. In germline, CDR1 is SEHNR, CDR2 FQNEAQ (reference sequence). Trimming stripped 5 bases from V and 9 bases from J, with 17 bases between. Here the CDR3 DNA reads TGTGCCAGCAGCCCCCGAGGGGCAGGACGTTCACCCCTCCACTTT. Protein: CASSPRGAGRSPLHF.

This clonotype has just a few counts. CDR3 in amino acids: CSVAGSRMNTEAFF. Written as DNA, the CDR3 is TGCAGCGTCGCTGGGAGCCGGATGAACACTGAAGCTTTCTTT. The chain uses TRBV29-1 and TRBJ1-1; D gene unclear. The CDR3 loop spans 14 amino acids. The germline gives CDR1 SQVTM, CDR2 ANQGSEA. V was cut by 6 bases and J by 0 bases, with 14 bases left in between. The variable domain in full, completed from reference TRBV29-1 and TRBJ1-1, reads SAVISQKPSRDICQRGTSLTIQCQVDSQVTMMFWYRQQPGQSLTLIATANQGSEATYESGFVIDKFPISRPNLTFSTLTVSNMSPEDSSIYLCSVAGSRMNTEAFFGQGTRLTVV.

The chain links TRBV15 to TRBJ2-7; 7 nucleotides match TRBD2. V shed 1 base, J shed 13 bases, and the junction held 10 bases outside the gene matches. This CDR3 has 13 amino acids. Germline values: CDR1 LNHNV, CDR2 YYDKDF (reference sequence). The DNA of the CDR3 is TGTGCCACCAGCAGAGCCGCGGCTGGCGGGAGATACTTC. Translating gives CATSRAAAGGRYF.

This clonotype was seen many times. V and J are TRBV2 and TRBJ2-2; D is unresolved. The CDR3 runs to 16 residues. The ends were cut back, 2 bases at V and 1 base at J, with 11 bases in the middle. CDR1 and CDR2 from the germline V gene are SNHLY and FYNNEI. CDR3: CASSEWVIENTGELFF. DNA of the CDR3: TGTGCCAGCAGTGAATGGGTCATCGAGAACACCGGGGAGCTGTTTTTT.

The V call is TRBV11-2, the J call TRBJ2-5; TRBD1 agrees at 12 bases. Germline V CDR1 and CDR2: SGHAT, FQNNGV. The CDR3 sequence is 17 residues long. V lost 3 bases, J lost 5 bases, and 10 bases stayed unmatched. CDR3 bases: TGTGCCAGCAGCTTTACTGCCGGGACAGGGGGCCGCGAGACCCAGTACTTC. The encoded protein is CASSFTAGTGGRETQYF. The complete variable domain, with remaining parts taken from reference TRBV11-2 and TRBJ2-5, reads EAGVAQSPRYKIIEKRQSVAFWCNPISGHATLYWYQQILGQGPKLLIQFQNNGVVDDSQLPKDRFSAERLKGVDSTLKIQPAKLEDSAVYLCASSFTAGTGGRETQYFGPGTRLLVL.

Ten or more counts support this clonotype. This chain uses TRBV12-3 or TRBV12-4 with TRBJ2-5; 7 bases map to TRBD1. With V trimmed by 6 bases and J by 5 bases, 6 bases remained unmatched. The CDR3 contains 13 residues. For the CDR3, the DNA is TGTGCCAGCAGCACGACAGGGTTGGAGACCCAGTACTTC. Amino acids: CASSTTGLETQYF.

This clonotype was counted at least ten times. The chain couples TRBV11-1 to TRBJ2-5; 12 nucleotides match TRBD1. CDR1 and CDR2 from the germline V gene are SGHAT and FQDESV (reference sequence). The CDR3 contains 17 residues. With V trimmed by 5 bases and J by 3 bases, 10 bases remained unmatched. CDR3 coding DNA: TGTGCCAGCAGCCGTGGGACAGGGGGCGCTTGGGAAGAGACCCAGTACTTC. The encoded protein is CASSRGTGGAWEETQYF.